The 18 T cell receptor beta chains reported below all come from one sample, sequenced in a study of CD8+ T cells in alopecia areata. RNA was isolated and reverse transcribed to cDNA, the sequencing template. The protocol was immunoSEQ multiplex PCR, while the TCRdb copy is restricted to in-frame clones and leaves out a portion. Among fewer than 200,000 clones listed, approximately 62% were seen once. Documented treatment: oral pan-JAK inhibitor, 5-10 mg twice daily. The source material was CD4+ T cells sorted from blood, sampled at week 24, from a patient treated with tofacitinib. The receptors were gathered from a human donor with alopecia areata.

This clone was detected only a few times. The chain carries TRBV29-1 and TRBJ2-3, with 7 nucleotides matching TRBD1. Losses at the gene ends were 3 bases for V and 6 bases for J; bases not matched to a gene: 9. The CDR3 has 14 amino acids. From germline, CDR1 is SQVTM and CDR2 ANQGSEA. The CDR3 protein is CSVDAEQGSDTQYF. The DNA for the CDR3 is TGCAGCGTTGACGCGGAACAGGGGTCGGATACGCAGTATTTT.

The chain links TRBV10-3 to TRBJ1-1; D is uncertain. The germline CDR1 and CDR2 sequences are ENHRY and SYGVKD. Trimming removed 8 bases at V and 4 bases at J, with 11 bases between. The length of the CDR3 is 12 residues. The CDR3 DNA follows: TGTGCCATCGGGCAATGGGGCACTGAAGCTTTCTTT. The encoded protein is CAIGQWGTEAFF.

Remarks on this clone: The junction and the germline gene differ at one end; a read error may be behind it. The V gene is TRBV29-1, the J gene TRBJ2-7, with 8 bases matching TRBD1. Per the germline V gene, CDR1 is SQVTM and CDR2 is ANQGSEA. CDR3 size: 13 residues. CDR3: CSVQGARSYERYF. The CDR3 DNA follows: TGCAGCGTCCAGGGGGCGCGTAGCTACGAGCGGTACTTC.

There are a few counts of this clone. The chain carries TRBV4-1 and TRBJ2-6; 11 bases align to TRBD2. From germline, CDR1 is MGHRA and CDR2 YSYEKL. V dropped 4 bases and J dropped 0; count of bases not matched to a gene: 8. This CDR3 is built from 19 residues. CDR3 sequence: CASSPDETSGVSGANVLTF. DNA of the CDR3: TGCGCCAGCAGCCCGGACGAGACTAGCGGGGTCTCTGGGGCCAACGTCCTGACTTTC.

This clone was seen once. This chain uses TRBV7-2 with TRBJ1-1; the match to TRBD1 covers 10 bases. V was pared by 2 bases and J by 0 bases, with 9 bases of the junction left unmatched. The CDR3 is 18 residues long. The germline V gene has CDR1 SGHTA and CDR2 FQGNSA. The CDR3 DNA follows: TGTGCCAGCAGCTTAAGCGGGGGACAGGGGATCATGAACACTGAAGCTTTCTTT. Its protein is CASSLSGGQGIMNTEAFF.

The chain has TRBV5-5 and TRBJ1-5, with 7 bases identical to TRBD1. Losses at the gene ends were 3 bases for V and 4 bases for J; bases not matched to a gene: 7. CDR1 is SGHKS and CDR2 is YYEKEE in the germline V gene (reference sequence). CDR3 size: 15 residues. As DNA, the CDR3 is TGTGCCAGCAGCTACCAGGGGGAAGGGAATCAGCCCCAGCATTTT. This translates into CASSYQGEGNQPQHF.

This sequence joins TRBV29-1 and TRBJ1-3, with D perhaps TRBD1 (6 bases). This CDR3 spans 17 amino acids. CDR1 is SQVTM and CDR2 is ANQGSEA in the germline V gene. Trimming removed 7 bases from V and 2 bases from J, with 24 bases in between. CDR3 bases: TGCAGCGCACGGGGTAGTGAACAGGGAGGACCTGGAAACACCATATATTTT. Its protein is CSARGSEQGGPGNTIYF.

In DNA, the CDR3 is TGTGCCAGCTCACCCGGGACAGGGAACTACAATGAGCAGTTCTTC. The encoded protein is CASSPGTGNYNEQFF. V gene TRBV18 combines with J gene TRBJ2-1; 9 bases match TRBD1. CDR1 and CDR2 from the germline V gene are KGHSH and LQKENI. Trimming removed 3 bases from V and 3 bases from J; junction bases left unmatched: 3. The CDR3 covers 15 residues. Complete variable domain (other parts from reference TRBV18 and TRBJ2-1): NAGVMQNPRHLVRRRGQEARLRCSPMKGHSHVYWYRQLPEEGLKFMVYLQKENIIDESGMPKERFSAEFPKEGPSILRIQQVVRGDSAAYFCASSPGTGNYNEQFFGPGTRLTVL.

V usage is TRBV29-1 and J usage is TRBJ2-5; D may correspond to TRBD1 or TRBD2 (5 bases each). CDR1 SQVTM and CDR2 ANQGSEA come from the germline V gene. This CDR3 is 13 amino acids long. With 7 bases removed from V and 1 base from J, the gap between germline ends came to 13 bases. CDR3 loop: CSGLRETQETQYF. CDR3 nucleotide sequence: TGCAGCGGCCTCAGGGAGACCCAAGAGACCCAGTACTTC. Variable domain in full (rest from reference TRBV29-1 and TRBJ2-5): SAVISQKPSRDICQRGTSLTIQCQVDSQVTMMFWYRQQPGQSLTLIATANQGSEATYESGFVIDKFPISRPNLTFSTLTVSNMSPEDSSIYLCSGLRETQETQYFGPGTRLLVL.

The chain uses TRBV29-1 and TRBJ1-1; no clear D. The germline V gene has CDR1 SQVTM and CDR2 ANQGSEA. The CDR3 length is 12 residues. V lost 6 bases, J lost 1 base, and 9 bases lay in between. CDR3 amino acids: CSVSPRNTEAFF. CDR3 nucleotides: TGCAGCGTGTCCCCAAGGAACACTGAAGCTTTCTTT.

Here the CDR3 reads CASSLADGSNYGYTF. CDR3 nucleotide sequence: TGTGCCAGCAGCTTGGCGGACGGTTCTAACTATGGCTACACCTTC. The chain has TRBV5-4 and TRBJ1-2; unclear D gene. V was cut by 0 bases and J by 0 bases, with 9 bases left in between. Germline V gene lookup returns CDR1 SGHNT and CDR2 YYREEE (reference sequence). This CDR3 region has 15 residues.

This clone was seen a few times. The chain combines TRBV5-1 with TRBJ2-1; weak D call: TRBD1 (6 bases). The length of the CDR3 is 12 residues. V lost 4 bases to trimming and J lost 10 bases, with 12 bases between them. Germline V gene lookup returns CDR1 SGHRS and CDR2 YFSETQ. The CDR3 loop is CASSRPDREQFF. Here the CDR3 DNA reads TGCGCCAGCAGCCGCCCCGACAGGGAGCAGTTCTTC. Full variable domain (remainder filled in from reference TRBV5-1 and TRBJ2-1): KAGVTQTPRYLIKTRGQQVTLSCSPISGHRSVSWYQQTPGQGLQFLFEYFSETQRNKGNFPGRFSGRQFSNSRSEMNVSTLELGDSALYLCASSRPDREQFFGPGTRLTVL.

The sample holds many counts of this clone. The V call is TRBV10-3, the J call TRBJ1-2, with TRBD1 matching over 7 bases. The J segment lost 7 bases and the V segment lost 6 bases, leaving 8 bases of the junction unmatched. Germline CDR1 and CDR2: ENHRY and SYGVKD. The CDR3 loop spans 13 amino acids. CDR3 sequence (DNA): TGTGCCATCAGCGAAGAAGGGACAGTTGGCTACACCTTC. Residues: CAISEEGTVGYTF.

V and J are TRBV9 and TRBJ1-1; a possible D gene is TRBD1 (5 bases). CDR3 length: 12 amino acids. CDR1 and CDR2 from the germline V gene are SGDLS and YYNGEE. V lost 3 bases and J lost 7, with 10 bases in between. The CDR3 loop reads CASSAGTGEAFF. In nucleotides, the CDR3 is TGTGCCAGCAGCGCCGGGACCGGTGAAGCTTTCTTT.

The V and J genes are TRBV11-2 and TRBJ2-5; D uncertain. The CDR3 spans 12 residues. V was cut by 1 base and J by 2 bases, with 2 bases left in between. Germline V CDR1 and CDR2: SGHAT, FQNNGV. CDR3 DNA: TGTGCCAGCAGCTTAGGTCAAGAGACCCAGTACTTC. Translated: CASSLGQETQYF.

V is TRBV30 and J is TRBJ1-5, with a possible D match to TRBD1 (5 bases). Trimming removed 0 bases from V and 6 bases from J, with 12 bases in between. Germline lookup yields CDR1 GTSNPN and CDR2 SVGIG (reference sequence). The CDR3 runs to 14 residues. The CDR3 DNA reads as TGTGCCTGGAGTGTTGCTGCTCAGGGTCAGCCCCAGCATTTT. Its translation is CAWSVAAQGQPQHF.

V gene TRBV19 combines with J gene TRBJ2-1, with TRBD2 matching 15 bases. This CDR3 contains 18 residues. Looked up from germline, CDR1 is LNHDA and CDR2 is SQIVND (reference sequence). The V segment lost 6 bases and the J segment 6 bases; nucleotides outside the gene matches: 12. The CDR3 spells CASSTPGLAGGIGNEQFF. The CDR3 DNA follows: TGTGCCAGTAGCACACCGGGACTAGCGGGGGGTATAGGCAATGAGCAGTTCTTC.

This clone was observed a single time. V is TRBV12-5 and J is TRBJ1-6, with 7 nucleotides matching TRBD1. This CDR3 is 16 amino acids long. After removal of 1 base from V and 9 bases from J, the junction contained 9 bases not matched to a gene. CDR1 and CDR2 from the germline V gene are LGHNT and FRNRAP. CDR3 region: CASGLALTGAGSPLHF. The CDR3, as DNA: TGTGCTAGTGGTTTGGCCTTAACAGGGGCGGGTTCACCCCTCCACTTT.